This entry concerns a single TCR beta chain. This entry is derived from a study of T cell changes during pregnancy in multiple sclerosis. J lost 5 bases, V lost 5 bases, and 6 bases had no gene match. In germline, CDR1 is MDHEN, CDR2 SYDVKM. This CDR3 is 15 amino acids long. Sequencing was performed with immunoSEQ multiplex PCR; in TCRdb, only in-frame clones are kept and a portion is missing. The sample has fewer than 150,000 clones, about 96% seen once. This TCR derives from a female donor with multiple sclerosis, enrolled in a pregnancy study. The sequencing used peripheral blood, collected after pregnancy. The V and J genes are TRBV28 and TRBJ2-5; 12 nucleotides agree with TRBD2. CDR3 nucleotide sequence: TGTGCCAGCAGTCGCCGGACTAGCGGGATTGAGACCCAGTACTTC. Its translation: CASSRRTSGIETQYF.